Presented here are 20 T cell receptor beta chains from one specimen sequenced in a study of cytomegalovirus exposure and HLA in healthy donors. Vbeta (60) and Jbeta (13) primers were used in the PCR. TCRdb's table, derived via immunoSEQ multiplex PCR, lists solely in-frame clones and lacks some. The table lists roughly 180,000 clones, around 74% of them singletons. Sequenced: PBMCs. Receptor source: a male donor in good health and CMV-seronegative.

This clone appeared a few times. The V call is TRBV6-5, the J call TRBJ1-1; D is ambiguous. V was shortened by 5 bases and J by 0 bases, with 13 bases between the two germline ends. CDR3 length equals 15 residues. The germline gives CDR1 MNHEY, CDR2 SVGAGI. CDR3 nucleotides: TGTGCCAGCAGTAAGACAACAGAAATGAACACTGAAGCTTTCTTT. As protein: CASSKTTEMNTEAFF.

The chain couples TRBV6-6 to TRBJ1-1; D is uncertain. Trimming left V 6 bases short and J 6 bases short, with 8 bases between. The CDR3 has 11 residues. In germline, CDR1 is MNHNY, CDR2 SVGAGI (reference sequence). CDR3 DNA: TGTGCCAGCAGACGGGATTCTGAAGCTTTCTTT. Amino acids: CASRRDSEAFF.

V gene TRBV28 combines with J gene TRBJ2-7; 10 bases map to TRBD2. Germline V gene sequence: CDR1 MDHEN, CDR2 SYDVKM. This CDR3 region has 14 residues. V shed 2 bases and J 4 bases; nucleotides not matched to a gene: 2. The CDR3 DNA reads as TGTGCCAGCAGTTTAAGGACTAGCGGTTACGAGCAGTACTTC. This translates into CASSLRTSGYEQYF.

This clone has only a few counts. This sequence joins TRBV7-8 and TRBJ2-3; the D gene is possibly TRBD2 (7 bases). The germline V gene has CDR1 SGHVS and CDR2 FQNEAQ. This CDR3 contains 13 residues. The ends were cut back, 3 bases at V and 6 bases at J, with 10 bases in the middle. CDR3 loop: CASSFRGGDTQYF. In nucleotides, the CDR3 is TGTGCCAGCAGCTTCAGGGGAGGGGATACGCAGTATTTT.

This chain connects TRBV25-1 to TRBJ1-1; 7 bases agree with TRBD1. V lost 3 bases, J lost 7 bases, and 8 bases stayed unmatched. Germline CDR1 is MGHDK and CDR2 is SYGVNS. The CDR3 contains 14 residues. CDR3 nucleotide sequence: TGTGCCAGCAGTGATCCGACAGGGAGCCTTGAAGCTTTCTTT. This translates into CASSDPTGSLEAFF.

As regards this clone: Distinct nucleotide sequences in the sample also encode this CDR3. V and J are TRBV7-3 and TRBJ2-3; D remains unclear. This CDR3 has 13 amino acids. With 2 bases removed from V and 0 bases from J, the gap between germline ends came to 3 bases. Germline V gene data show CDR1 as SGHTA and CDR2 as FQGTGA. CDR3 sequence reads: CASSLLSTDTQYF. CDR3 in DNA: TGTGCCAGCAGCTTACTGAGCACAGATACGCAGTATTTT.

This chain uses TRBV6-5 with TRBJ1-1; D unresolved. Germline CDR1 reads MNHEY; CDR2 reads SVGAGI. Trimming took off 0 bases at V and 0 bases at J, with 11 bases between the two ends. The CDR3 is made up of 16 amino acids. CDR3 in DNA: TGTGCCAGCAGTTACTCCTGGACGGGAATGAACACTGAAGCTTTCTTT. It is translated as CASSYSWTGMNTEAFF.

V and J are TRBV30 and TRBJ2-1, with D tentatively TRBD2 (5 bases). V gave up 2 bases and J gave up 3 bases, with 8 bases separating them. The CDR3 runs to 13 residues. Germline CDR1 reads GTSNPN; CDR2 reads SVGIG (reference sequence). CDR3 loop: CAWSQGSYNEQFF. The CDR3 nucleotides are TGTGCCTGGAGTCAAGGGAGCTACAATGAGCAGTTCTTC. Looking up the rest from reference TRBV30 and TRBJ2-1 gives the full variable domain: SQTIHQWPATLVQPVGSPLSLECTVEGTSNPNLYWYRQAAGRGLQLLFYSVGIGQISSEVPQNLSASRPQDRQFILSSKKLLLSDSGFYLCAWSQGSYNEQFFGPGTRLTVL.

This rearrangement joins TRBV6-1 to TRBJ2-7, with D possibly TRBD1 on 5 matching bases. Germline CDR1 and CDR2: MNHNS and SASEGT. The germline V and J ends were trimmed by 3 bases and 2 bases, with 11 bases remaining between them. This CDR3 has 14 residues. CDR3 region: CASSDRAPTYEQYF. The CDR3, as DNA: TGTGCCAGCAGTGACAGGGCTCCCACCTACGAGCAGTACTTC.

This chain connects TRBV28 to TRBJ1-5, with D possibly matching TRBD1 (5 bases). Trimming removed 6 bases at V and 2 bases at J, with 17 bases between. Germline V gives CDR1 MDHEN, CDR2 SYDVKM. The CDR3 loop spans 16 amino acids. Here the CDR3 DNA reads TGTGCCAGCAGCCGAACTACAGGATTAGGCAATCAGCCCCAGCATTTT. This encodes CASSRTTGLGNQPQHF.

This clone was counted once. The V call is TRBV15, the J call TRBJ2-7, with no clear D. CDR3 length equals 14 residues. Germline CDR1 is LNHNV and CDR2 is YYDKDF (reference sequence). Trimming took 1 base from V and 0 from J, leaving 7 bases between them. CDR3 sequence reads: CATSRVGSSYEQYF. As DNA, the CDR3 is TGTGCCACCAGCAGAGTGGGCAGCTCCTACGAGCAGTACTTC.

The chain employs TRBV7-3 and TRBJ2-3; TRBD2 is a possible D gene (6 bases). The V end was cut by 5 bases, the J end by 1 base, with 13 bases between. Germline CDR1 SGHTA, CDR2 FQGTGA. CDR3 length equals 15 residues. The CDR3 DNA is TGTGCCAGCAGCCGTTGGGCTAGCGGCACAGATACGCAGTATTTT. Residues: CASSRWASGTDTQYF.

This chain connects TRBV29-1 to TRBJ2-7, with D hard to call. V shed 6 bases and J shed 0 bases, with 9 bases lying between them. From germline, CDR1 is SQVTM and CDR2 ANQGSEA. The CDR3 has 12 residues. The CDR3 loop is CSVRASSYEQYF. The CDR3 region has the DNA TGCAGCGTCAGAGCTAGCTCCTACGAGCAGTACTTC.

V usage is TRBV5-6 and J usage is TRBJ2-3, with D perhaps matching TRBD2 (5 bases). V lost 4 bases, J lost 0 bases, and 9 bases lay in between. Germline V gene sequence: CDR1 SGHDT, CDR2 YYEEEE. The CDR3 covers 14 residues. DNA of the CDR3: TGTGCCAGCAGCGACGACTACAGCACAGATACGCAGTATTTT. This translates into CASSDDYSTDTQYF.

V gene TRBV19 combines with J gene TRBJ1-1, with D maybe TRBD1 (5 bases). Trimming removed 5 bases at V and 5 bases at J, with 12 bases between. This CDR3 is built from 13 residues. Germline V lookup: CDR1 LNHDA, CDR2 SQIVND (reference sequence). CDR3 region: CASSSGRETEAFF. CDR3 bases: TGTGCCAGTAGTTCAGGGAGGGAGACTGAAGCTTTCTTT. Full variable domain (remainder filled in from reference TRBV19 and TRBJ1-1): DGGITQSPKYLFRKEGQNVTLSCEQNLNHDAMYWYRQDPGQGLRLIYYSQIVNDFQKGDIAEGYSVSREKKESFPLTVTSAQKNPTAFYLCASSSGRETEAFFGQGTRLTVV.

This sequence joins TRBV25-1 and TRBJ2-7; a possible D gene is TRBD2 (7 bases). V lost 2 bases and J 2 bases, leaving 13 bases between the germline ends. The CDR3 consists of 15 residues. Germline-derived CDR1 and CDR2 are MGHDK and SYGVNS. The CDR3, as DNA: TGTGCCAGCAGTGAAGAGGGGGGGAGAACCTACGAGCAGTACTTC. The encoded protein is CASSEEGGRTYEQYF.

CDR3 nucleotides: TGTGCCAGCAGTCCGACTAGCGGGGTTGACAATGAGCAGTTCTTC. Protein sequence: CASSPTSGVDNEQFF. The chain couples TRBV2 to TRBJ2-1; 11 positions match TRBD2. The CDR3 length is 15 residues. Trimming removed 5 bases from V and 5 bases from J; junction bases left unmatched: 5. Per the germline V gene, CDR1 is SNHLY and CDR2 is FYNNEI.

This rearrangement joins TRBV28 to TRBJ2-2, with 10 bases lining up with TRBD1. The V gene end was trimmed by 5 bases and the J gene end by 4 bases; junction bases not matched to a gene: 4. The germline V gene has CDR1 MDHEN and CDR2 SYDVKM. This CDR3 region has 15 residues. CDR3 amino acids: CASSPGQGITGELFF. Written as DNA, the CDR3 is TGTGCCAGCAGTCCGGGACAGGGGATCACCGGGGAGCTGTTTTTT.

Here the CDR3 DNA reads TGTGCCAGCAGCGTAGCTAGCGGGAGGTTCTACAATGAGCAGTTCTTC. This codes for CASSVASGRFYNEQFF. The chain employs TRBV9 and TRBJ2-1; TRBD2 matches 11 bases. The CDR3 is 16 residues long. Germline CDR1 is SGDLS and CDR2 is YYNGEE. The J segment lost 3 bases and the V segment lost 0 bases, leaving 2 bases of the junction unmatched.

This clone was seen more than once but under ten times. The chain links TRBV4-1 to TRBJ2-5; TRBD2 might be the D (6 bases). The end of the DNA aligns better with TRBJ2-7, so the J call may be wrong. CDR1 is MGHRA, CDR2 YSYEKL, per germline. The CDR3 has 17 amino acids. In nucleotides, the CDR3 is TGCGCCAGCAGCCAAGGGGGGGTGATTTGGAGTGGCTACGAGCAGTACTTC. Translation gives CASSQGGVIWSGYEQYF.